The entry that follows covers one T cell receptor (beta chain) sequence. Its antigen is currently unknown. This sample is drawn from a study of shared clonotypes between healthy human individuals. Study results and caveats: It was only blood that was sampled, and tissue repertoires likely differ. For naive CD4 cells, 4% to 5% of clonotypes were shared across a few donors.

CDR3 size: 13 residues. The V and J ends lost 2 bases and 4 bases respectively, with 6 bases between them. Germline CDR1 and CDR2: SGHDN and FVKESK. Terminally differentiated effector memory CD45RA+ cells were excluded by CCR7 positive selection of CD45RO-negative cells. Generated by immunoSEQ multiplex PCR, the TCRdb table keeps only in-frame clones and is missing some. The table lists about 650,000 clones, nearly 97% of them singletons, with over 0.09% in the top ten. Sequenced: naive CD8+ T cells sorted from blood. The chain recombines TRBV14 with TRBJ1-3, with no clear D. This clonotype originated in a woman aged 25 to 39 in good health. CDR3 nucleotides: TGTGCCAGCAGCCAACTTGGCGGAAACACCATATATTTT. Its translation is CASSQLGGNTIYF.